Following are 13 T cell receptor beta chains from one sample sequenced in a study of T cells in Graves' hyperthyroidism and ophthalmopathy. RNA transcripts gave rise to amplified TCR beta CDR3 regions. The HTBI primer set drove a first-round RT-PCR of the TCR CDR3. TCRdb re-analysed the multiplex PCR reads in MiXCR, keeping a single row per CDR3 protein. The sample records approximately 370,000 distinct CDR3 sequences, about a sixth being singletons. The sequenced sample was blood. The receptors were sampled from a woman aged 25 to 39 with Graves' hyperthyroidism that later progressed to Graves' ophthalmopathy.

This chain links TRBV6-1 with TRBJ2-1, with 7 bases lining up with TRBD2. The CDR3 has 15 amino acids. From germline, CDR1 is MNHNS and CDR2 SASEGT. Losses at the gene ends were 1 base for V and 4 bases for J; bases not matched to a gene: 4. The CDR3 reads CASSEETGGYNEQFF. Written as DNA, the CDR3 is TGTGCCAGCAGTGAAGAGACGGGGGGATACAATGAGCAGTTCTTC.

As to this clonotype: A clone one base away is much larger, so this may be a read error. The CDR3 DNA reads TGTGCCAGCAGACTCGGGACAGGGGGGAGCTCCCATAATTCACCCCTCCACTTT. Amino acid sequence: CASRLGTGGSSHNSPLHF. V and J are TRBV2 and TRBJ1-6, with 11 bases identical to TRBD1. Germline V gives CDR1 SNHLY, CDR2 FYNNEI. The CDR3 extends over 18 amino acids.

Worth noting for this clonotype: This may arise from a read error, as a much more abundant clone is one base away. This chain links TRBV27 with TRBJ1-1; TRBD1 might be the D (5 bases). Germline CDR1 reads MNHEY; CDR2 reads SMNVEV (reference sequence). The CDR3 extends over 13 amino acids. The CDR3 loop is CANSLQVRTEAFF. Here the CDR3 DNA reads TGTGCCAACAGTTTACAGGTACGGACTGAAGCTTTCTTT.

This clonotype was seen a handful of times. This chain uses TRBV14 with TRBJ2-2; possibly TRBD1 for D (6 bases). CDR1 is SGHDN, CDR2 FVKESK, per germline. The CDR3 length is 16 residues. The V end lost 0 bases, the J end lost 4 bases, and 12 bases lay between the germline ends. The CDR3 spells CASSQDGGRVTGELFF. The CDR3 DNA is TGTGCCAGCAGCCAAGATGGGGGCAGGGTCACCGGGGAGCTGTTTTTT.

This clonotype was seen ten or more times. This rearrangement joins TRBV5-1 to TRBJ2-3; D remains ambiguous. The germline V and J ends were trimmed by 0 bases and 4 bases, with 6 bases remaining between them. This CDR3 spans 13 amino acids. Per the germline V gene, CDR1 is SGHRS and CDR2 is YFSETQ. CDR3 bases: TGCGCCAGCAGCTTGGGGGTGGCAGATACGCAGTATTTT. Protein: CASSLGVADTQYF.

The chain employs TRBV5-1 and TRBJ2-1; 8 bases align to TRBD1. The CDR3 spans 12 residues. V trimming: 0 bases; J trimming: 11 bases; junction bases outside the gene matches: 1. CDR1 is SGHRS and CDR2 is YFSETQ in the germline V gene. The DNA of the CDR3 is TGCGCCAGCAGCTTGGACAGGGGGAAGCAGTTCTTC. Protein: CASSLDRGKQFF.

V and J are TRBV12-3 or TRBV12-4 and TRBJ2-1; 7 nucleotides line up with TRBD2. CDR3 length equals 16 residues. V shed 6 bases, J shed 0 bases, and the junction held 8 bases outside the gene matches. CDR3: CASRTIAGSSYNEQFF. As DNA, the CDR3 is TGTGCCAGCAGGACCATAGCGGGCAGCTCCTACAATGAGCAGTTCTTC.

This clonotype appeared many times. This chain links TRBV10-3 with TRBJ2-2, with 11 bases identical to TRBD2. V lost 2 bases and J lost 0; bases outside the gene matches: 14. The germline CDR1 and CDR2 sequences are ENHRY and SYGVKD. CDR3 length equals 21 residues. The CDR3 sequence is CAISEPEGLTSGKTNTGELFF. As DNA, the CDR3 is TGTGCCATCAGTGAGCCCGAAGGGTTGACTAGCGGGAAGACGAACACCGGGGAGCTGTTTTTT.

This clonotype occurred a few times. J is TRBJ1-1 and V is TRBV19; D may be TRBD1 (5 bases). Looked up from germline, CDR1 is LNHDA and CDR2 is SQIVND (reference sequence). This CDR3 has 13 residues. Deletions cut 3 bases from V and 7 bases from J, with 12 bases between. CDR3 protein: CASSIVGTHEAFF. DNA for the CDR3: TGTGCCAGTAGTATCGTCGGGACCCATGAAGCTTTCTTT.

This clonotype was counted a few times. The chain couples TRBV4-1 to TRBJ1-1, with D maybe TRBD1 (6 bases). The length of the CDR3 is 14 residues. Germline lookup yields CDR1 MGHRA and CDR2 YSYEKL. The V gene lost 0 bases and the J gene lost 6 bases, with 11 bases spanning the gap. The CDR3 region is CASSQESGAAEAFF. The CDR3, as DNA: TGCGCCAGCAGCCAAGAATCAGGGGCCGCTGAAGCTTTCTTT.

The chain combines TRBV28 with TRBJ2-7, with D uncertain. CDR1 and CDR2 (germline): MDHEN, SYDVKM. This CDR3 spans 14 amino acids. V dropped 6 bases and J dropped 2 bases, with 14 bases sitting between them. CDR3 sequence: CASRELTETYEQYF. In DNA, the CDR3 is TGTGCCAGCAGGGAACTGACCGAAACCTACGAGCAGTACTTC.

The sample holds many counts of this clonotype. This chain links TRBV2 with TRBJ2-3; 12 nucleotides agree with TRBD2. Unmatched junction bases numbered 4, after V lost 8 bases and J lost 4 bases. Germline V lookup: CDR1 SNHLY, CDR2 FYNNEI. The CDR3 is 14 residues long. The chain's CDR3 is CASGRLAGADTQYF. The CDR3 DNA reads as TGTGCCAGCGGAAGACTAGCGGGAGCAGATACGCAGTATTTT.

A remark on this clonotype: A much larger clonotype is one base distant, so this may be a read error. This chain uses TRBV20-1 with TRBJ2-7; 7 nucleotides match TRBD1. The CDR3 contains 15 residues. Trimming took 4 bases from V and 6 from J; bases not matched to a gene: 15. Germline loops: CDR1 DFQATT, CDR2 SNEGSKA (reference sequence). The CDR3 DNA sequence: TGCAGTGCTAACCCGCCCCAGGGGGATCTCGCCGAGCAGTACTTC. Translating it yields CSANPPQGDLAEQYF.